The sequence of this TCR beta chain was determined in a study of T-cell memory formation after mild COVID-19. On the study more broadly: TCR clusters were mostly confined to one donor each.

As to this clonotype: What it binds is unknown.

TCRdb analysed the 5' RACE reads with MiXCR anew, one entry per CDR3 protein. This table holds almost 350,000 distinct CDR3 sequences, about 20% found once. V shed 0 bases and J shed 6 bases, with 7 bases lying between them. This CDR3 contains 12 residues. CDR1 and CDR2 (germline): SGHRS, YFSETQ. Study-level points and caveats: Day 37-peaking second-wave clones had unconfirmed SARS-CoV-2 specificity. The study found contracting CD4+ clones mainly in CM and EM and contracting CD8+ clones in EMRA.

The chain combines TRBV5-1 with TRBJ2-7; the D call may be TRBD1 or TRBD2 (5 bases each). Sequenced: PBMCs or a T cell subset sorted from them (not recorded which). The origin of this receptor is a man aged 18 to 29 who had mild COVID-19 (a few samples of this study predate the infection). Cell type and time point are not known. CDR3 DNA: TGCGCCAGCAGCTTGGCCGGGGCCGAGCAGTACTTC. This gives the protein CASSLAGAEQYF. The whole variable domain, remainder taken from reference TRBV5-1 and TRBJ2-7, is KAGVTQTPRYLIKTRGQQVTLSCSPISGHRSVSWYQQTPGQGLQFLFEYFSETQRNKGNFPGRFSGRQFSNSRSEMNVSTLELGDSALYLCASSLAGAEQYFGPGTRLTVT.